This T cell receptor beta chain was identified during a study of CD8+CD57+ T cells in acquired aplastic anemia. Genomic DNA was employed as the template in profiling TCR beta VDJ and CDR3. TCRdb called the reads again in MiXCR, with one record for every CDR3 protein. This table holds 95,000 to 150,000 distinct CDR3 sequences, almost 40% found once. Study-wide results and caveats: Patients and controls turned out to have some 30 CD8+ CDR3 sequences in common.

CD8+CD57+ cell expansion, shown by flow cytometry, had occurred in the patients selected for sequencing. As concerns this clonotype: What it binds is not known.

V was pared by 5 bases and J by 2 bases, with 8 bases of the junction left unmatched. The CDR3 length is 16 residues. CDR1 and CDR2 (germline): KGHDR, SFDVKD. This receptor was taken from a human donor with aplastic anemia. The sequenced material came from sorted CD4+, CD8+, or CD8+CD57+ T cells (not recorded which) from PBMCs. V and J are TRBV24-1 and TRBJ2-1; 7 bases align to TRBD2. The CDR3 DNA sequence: TGTGCCACCAGTGTGAGTAGCGGGTCTACCTACAATGAGCAGTTCTTC. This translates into CATSVSSGSTYNEQFF.